These 19 T cell receptor beta chains share one sample of origin, sequenced in a study of lymphopenia after photon versus proton radiotherapy. Some clones are missing from TCRdb's copy, which holds only in-frame ones; the method was immunoSEQ multiplex PCR. The top ten clones hold roughly 23% of a sample with 35,000 to 45,000 clones, about four fifths of them seen once. Sequenced here: peripheral blood, sampled from a patient treated with proton-based radiotherapy. Receptors were obtained from a woman in her 70s with pancreatic cancer.

The gene calls are TRBV5-4 and TRBJ2-2, with 8 bases matching TRBD2. Per germline, CDR1 SGHNT and CDR2 YYREEE (reference sequence). J lost 6 bases, V lost 0 bases, and 7 bases had no gene match. This CDR3 has 16 amino acids. CDR3 sequence: CASSLVAGLLPGELFF. CDR3 sequence (DNA): TGTGCCAGCAGCTTGGTAGCGGGACTCCTCCCCGGGGAGCTGTTTTTT.

In its sample, this clone was seen once. CDR3 nucleotides: TGTGCCAGCAGCGGGGCCAGCAGGGTCAATGGCTACACCTTC. This codes for CASSGASRVNGYTF. This sequence joins TRBV5-6 and TRBJ1-2; D is possibly TRBD1 (5 bases). Germline lookup yields CDR1 SGHDT and CDR2 YYEEEE. Trimming cost V 4 bases and J 6 bases, with 16 bases left between them. The CDR3 has 14 amino acids.

The chain uses TRBV7-2 and TRBJ2-5; TRBD2 might be the D (6 bases). The length of the CDR3 is 14 residues. Trimming took 10 bases from V and 4 from J, leaving 19 bases between them. Per germline, CDR1 SGHTA and CDR2 FQGNSA. Written as DNA, the CDR3 is TGTGCCACCGGAGGGACTCTTAACCCAGAGACCCAGTACTTC. Protein: CATGGTLNPETQYF.

The chain is built from TRBV19 and TRBJ1-1; 9 nucleotides match TRBD1. The V segment lost 8 bases and the J segment 10 bases; nucleotides outside the gene matches: 14. The CDR3 has 14 residues. CDR1 LNHDA and CDR2 SQIVND come from the germline V gene (reference sequence). CDR3 amino acids: CASLPTIYRGRAFF. Here the CDR3 DNA reads TGTGCCAGTCTCCCCACGATATACAGGGGGCGAGCTTTCTTT.

This rearrangement joins TRBV7-3 to TRBJ2-5, with D maybe TRBD1 (6 bases). The ends were cut back, 4 bases at V and 5 bases at J, with 11 bases in the middle. The germline V gene has CDR1 SGHTA and CDR2 FQGTGA. The CDR3 consists of 13 residues. The CDR3 reads CASSYRARETQYF. DNA for the CDR3: TGTGCCAGCAGCTACAGGGCCCGGGAGACCCAGTACTTC.

This chain connects TRBV6-6 to TRBJ2-7; either TRBD1 or TRBD2 may supply D (5 bases each). CDR3 size: 12 residues. Germline CDR1 is MNHNY and CDR2 is SVGAGI (reference sequence). Trimming took off 2 bases at V and 5 bases at J, with 7 bases between the two ends. The CDR3 coding sequence is TGTGCCAGCAGTTACCGGGGCAACGAGCAGTACTTC. Amino acid sequence: CASSYRGNEQYF.

V and J are TRBV28 and TRBJ1-6; D unclear. The CDR3 loop spans 14 amino acids. CDR1 is MDHEN, CDR2 SYDVKM, per germline. Trimming pared 4 bases from V and 6 bases from J, leaving 10 bases between. The CDR3 DNA sequence: TGTGCCAGCAGTTCCCCCAACAGTAATTCACCCCTCCACTTT. The encoded protein is CASSSPNSNSPLHF.

The chain combines TRBV27 with TRBJ2-3; tentatively, D is TRBD1 (6 bases). Germline V gene lookup returns CDR1 MNHEY and CDR2 SMNVEV (reference sequence). CDR3 length equals 12 residues. With 2 bases removed from V and 6 bases from J, the gap between germline ends came to 6 bases. CDR3 nucleotides: TGTGCCAGCAGTTTAGGACAGGATACGCAGTATTTT. This translates into CASSLGQDTQYF.

Notes on this clone: A read error may account for a junction end that differs from germline. The chain joins TRBV7-7 to TRBJ1-3; the D gene is possibly TRBD1 (6 bases). This CDR3 contains 15 residues. Germline V gene sequence: CDR1 SSHAT, CDR2 FNYEAQ (reference sequence). The CDR3 reads CASSLFQGSGNTIYF. The CDR3 bases are TGTGCTAGCAGCTTATTTCAGGGGTCTGGAAACACCATATATTTT.

V usage is TRBV6-5 and J usage is TRBJ1-2; D not certain. CDR3 length: 13 residues. Trimming left V 2 bases short and J 0 bases short, with 4 bases between. Germline CDR1 MNHEY, CDR2 SVGAGI. The CDR3 sequence: CASSYDANYGYTF. For the CDR3, the DNA is TGTGCCAGCAGTTACGACGCTAACTATGGCTACACCTTC.

This clone turned up a few times. This chain links TRBV7-6 with TRBJ2-7; 7 nucleotides align to TRBD1. CDR3 length equals 14 residues. V lost 1 base, J lost 2 bases, and 2 bases stayed unmatched. Germline V gene lookup returns CDR1 SGHVS and CDR2 FNYEAQ. The CDR3 here is CASSLGQGAYEQYF. CDR3 in DNA: TGTGCCAGCAGCTTAGGGCAGGGGGCCTACGAGCAGTACTTC.

The chain carries TRBV7-9 and TRBJ1-1; D is uncertain. V lost 2 bases and J lost 0, with 7 bases in between. Germline values: CDR1 SEHNR, CDR2 FQNEAQ (reference sequence). CDR3 length equals 14 residues. As DNA, the CDR3 is TGTGCCAGCAGCTTAAACCTCATGAACACTGAAGCTTTCTTT. Protein product: CASSLNLMNTEAFF.

The chain is built from TRBV30 and TRBJ1-4; D gene uncertain. The CDR3 loop spans 12 amino acids. Germline CDR1 reads GTSNPN; CDR2 reads SVGIG (reference sequence). The V and J ends lost 1 base and 8 bases respectively, with 8 bases between them. The DNA for the CDR3 is TGTGCCTGGAGTGAGAGCCGGGAAAAACTGTTTTTT. Translation gives CAWSESREKLFF.

This clone has a handful of counts. V usage is TRBV30 and J usage is TRBJ1-2; weak D call: TRBD1 (5 bases). Germline values: CDR1 GTSNPN, CDR2 SVGIG (reference sequence). The CDR3 has 12 residues. V gave up 4 bases and J gave up 1 base, with 7 bases separating them. CDR3 DNA: TGTGCCTGGACAGGGATTAACTATGGCTACACCTTC. Protein product: CAWTGINYGYTF.

The rearrangement uses TRBV20-1 and TRBJ1-1; D is unresolved. The CDR3 is made up of 11 amino acids. Trimming removed 3 bases from V and 4 bases from J, with 6 bases in between. Germline-derived CDR1 and CDR2 are DFQATT and SNEGSKA (reference sequence). CDR3 nucleotides: TGCAGTGCTAGTCCAGCCACTGAAGCTTTCTTT. Translating gives CSASPATEAFF.

This chain links TRBV27 with TRBJ2-1, with 9 nucleotides matching TRBD2. The CDR3 totals 14 residues. The germline CDR1 and CDR2 sequences are MNHEY and SMNVEV (reference sequence). The V gene end was trimmed by 6 bases and the J gene end by 7 bases; junction bases not matched to a gene: 7. In DNA form, the CDR3 reads TGTGCCAGCAGAGATAGCGGGAGTAGGAATGAGCAGTTCTTC. Protein product: CASRDSGSRNEQFF.

The chain carries TRBV28 and TRBJ2-3; tentatively, D is TRBD1 (6 bases). Trimming pared 5 bases from V and 4 bases from J, leaving 10 bases between. The CDR3 length is 13 residues. CDR1 and CDR2 from the germline V gene are MDHEN and SYDVKM. DNA of the CDR3: TGTGCCAGCAGTAGCAGGGGTGCAGATACGCAGTATTTT. The encoded protein is CASSSRGADTQYF.

V gene TRBV28 combines with J gene TRBJ1-1, with D possibly TRBD1 on 5 matching bases. The V and J ends lost 3 bases and 11 bases respectively, with 10 bases between them. From germline, CDR1 is MDHEN and CDR2 SYDVKM. CDR3 length: 11 residues. The CDR3: CASSFRGWAFF. The CDR3 nucleotides are TGTGCCAGCAGTTTTAGGGGTTGGGCTTTCTTT.

This chain connects TRBV4-3 to TRBJ2-2; 9 nucleotides line up with TRBD1. Germline CDR1 and CDR2: LGHNA and YSLEER. J was trimmed by 5 bases and V by 2 bases; bases with no gene match: 12. CDR3 length: 18 residues. CDR3: CASSQSFGTGSWTGELFF. Written as DNA, the CDR3 is TGCGCCAGCAGCCAATCTTTTGGGACAGGGTCGTGGACCGGGGAGCTGTTTTTT.